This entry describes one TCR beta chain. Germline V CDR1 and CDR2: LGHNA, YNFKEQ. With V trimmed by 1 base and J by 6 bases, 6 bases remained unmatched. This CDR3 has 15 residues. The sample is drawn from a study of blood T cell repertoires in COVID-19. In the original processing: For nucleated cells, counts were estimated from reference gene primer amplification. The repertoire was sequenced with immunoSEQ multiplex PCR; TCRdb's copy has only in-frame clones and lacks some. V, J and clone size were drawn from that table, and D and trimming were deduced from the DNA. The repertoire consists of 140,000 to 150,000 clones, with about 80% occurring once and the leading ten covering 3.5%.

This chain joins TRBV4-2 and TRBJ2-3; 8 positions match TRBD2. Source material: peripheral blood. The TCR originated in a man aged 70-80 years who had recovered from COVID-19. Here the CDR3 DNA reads TGTGCCAGCAGCCAAGCAACCGGGACTAGGGATACGCAGTATTTT. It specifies CASSQATGTRDTQYF.